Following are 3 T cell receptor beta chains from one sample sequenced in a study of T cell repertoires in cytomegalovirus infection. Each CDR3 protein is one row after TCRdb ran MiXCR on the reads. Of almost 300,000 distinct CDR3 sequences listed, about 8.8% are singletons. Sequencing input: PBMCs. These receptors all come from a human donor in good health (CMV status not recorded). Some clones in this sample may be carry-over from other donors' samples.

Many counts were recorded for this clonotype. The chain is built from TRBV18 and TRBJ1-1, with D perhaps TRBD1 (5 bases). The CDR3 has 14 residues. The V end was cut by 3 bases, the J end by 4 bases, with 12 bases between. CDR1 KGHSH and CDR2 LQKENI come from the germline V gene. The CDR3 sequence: CASSPDQGGTEAFF. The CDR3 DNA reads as TGTGCCAGCTCACCGGACCAGGGCGGCACTGAAGCTTTCTTT. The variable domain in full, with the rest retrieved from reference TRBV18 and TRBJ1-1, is NAGVMQNPRHLVRRRGQEARLRCSPMKGHSHVYWYRQLPEEGLKFMVYLQKENIIDESGMPKERFSAEFPKEGPSILRIQQVVRGDSAAYFCASSPDQGGTEAFFGQGTRLTVV.

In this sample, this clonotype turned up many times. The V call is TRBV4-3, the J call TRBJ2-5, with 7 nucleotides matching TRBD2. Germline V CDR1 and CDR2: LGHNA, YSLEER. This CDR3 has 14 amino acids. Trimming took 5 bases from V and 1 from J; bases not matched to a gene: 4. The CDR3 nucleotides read TGCGCCAGCAGCAAGCAGCGGGGCCAAGAGACCCAGTACTTC. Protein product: CASSKQRGQETQYF.

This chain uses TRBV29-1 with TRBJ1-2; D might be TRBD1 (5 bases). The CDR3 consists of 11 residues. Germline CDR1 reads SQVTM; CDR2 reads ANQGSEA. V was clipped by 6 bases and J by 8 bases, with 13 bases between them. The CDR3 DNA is TGCAGCGTCCACCAGGGAGGGGGCTACACCTTC. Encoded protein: CSVHQGGGYTF.